The clone carrying this TCR beta chain has at least ten counts. The antigen is not known. The CDR3 is 14 residues long. The germline gives CDR1 DFQATT, CDR2 SNEGSKA (reference sequence). V dropped 0 bases and J dropped 7 bases, with 15 bases sitting between them. This specimen belongs to a study of Graves' ophthalmopathy and Graves' hyperthyroidism. Overall study context: Sampling took place at initial diagnosis, with peripheral blood obtained before any treatment.

TCR beta CDR3 regions were amplified from RNA transcripts. Investigators did first-round RT-PCR with HTBI primers, then second-round multiplex PCR. TCRdb independently ran MiXCR on the multiplex PCR reads; one entry per CDR3 protein. The sample consists of roughly 500,000 distinct CDR3 sequences, about an eighth of them appearing once. Study findings and constraints: Most expanded clonotypes in thyroid above 0.001 frequency also showed up in blood.

The authors diagnosed from clinical symptoms, serum thyroxine, TRAb, thyroid ultrasound and orbital computed tomography. PBMCs stemmed from roughly 9.4 ml of fresh peripheral blood. The clonotype was recovered from a woman aged 25 to 39 with Graves' ophthalmopathy. Sequences were obtained from blood. The rearrangement joins TRBV20-1 to TRBJ1-2, with D unclear. In DNA, the CDR3 is TGCAGTGCTAGAGACAAGGGAGGGTCGGGTGGCTACACCTTC. Translating it yields CSARDKGGSGGYTF.